What follows are 31 T cell receptor beta chains derived from one specimen sequenced in a study of T cell clones after liver transplantation. Sequencing was performed with immunoSEQ multiplex PCR; in TCRdb, only in-frame clones are kept and a portion is missing. Of about 85,000 clones listed, 82% are singletons. Sequencing used CD4+ T cells from blood, obtained 45 to 46 months after liver transplant. The receptor set was obtained from a human patient who received a liver transplant. Part of the T cells may come from the graft donor.

The chain recombines TRBV19 with TRBJ1-1; D not certain. Germline CDR1 is LNHDA and CDR2 is SQIVND (reference sequence). The V end lost 4 bases, the J end lost 6 bases, and 24 bases lay between the germline ends. The CDR3 length is 17 residues. The CDR3 bases are TGTGCCAGTAGTACCCTACCGGGCCTACGACGTGAAGCTGAAGCTTTCTTT. Translated: CASSTLPGLRREAEAFF.

The V and J genes are TRBV28 and TRBJ1-2; TRBD1 matches at 8 bases. Germline loops: CDR1 MDHEN, CDR2 SYDVKM. With 6 bases clipped from V and 6 bases from J, the junction kept 9 bases outside the gene matches. This CDR3 comprises 14 residues. Here the CDR3 reads CASRPSDRDNGYTF. DNA for the CDR3: TGTGCCAGCAGGCCCTCGGACAGGGATAATGGCTACACCTTC.

The chain carries TRBV25-1 and TRBJ2-1, with D possibly being TRBD1 (5 bases). CDR1 is MGHDK and CDR2 is SYGVNS in the germline V gene. V lost 0 bases, J lost 8 bases, and 14 bases lay in between. This CDR3 contains 15 residues. The CDR3 spells CASSEYQGLGDEQFF. The CDR3 nucleotides are TGTGCCAGCAGTGAATATCAGGGTTTAGGGGATGAGCAGTTCTTC.

The chain employs TRBV5-1 and TRBJ1-1, with no clear D. CDR1 SGHRS and CDR2 YFSETQ come from the germline V gene. V lost 3 bases to trimming and J lost 1 base, with 7 bases between them. This CDR3 is 13 amino acids long. The CDR3 DNA reads as TGCGCCAGCAGCTCGACACCGAACACTGAAGCTTTCTTT. Protein: CASSSTPNTEAFF.

The chain has TRBV11-3 and TRBJ2-1; TRBD2 might be the D (5 bases). The CDR3 contains 15 residues. Germline loops: CDR1 SGHNT, CDR2 YENEEA. The V end lost 1 base, the J end lost 0 bases, and 7 bases lay between the germline ends. The CDR3 loop is CASSLGSASYNEQFF. The CDR3 DNA is TGTGCCAGCAGCTTAGGTAGCGCCTCCTACAATGAGCAGTTCTTC.

The rearrangement uses TRBV7-2 and TRBJ2-7; D gene uncertain. Germline V CDR1 and CDR2: SGHTA, FQGNSA. Trimming cost V 3 bases and J 7 bases, with 10 bases left between them. The CDR3 extends over 12 amino acids. For the CDR3, the DNA is TGTGCCAGCAGCTTTGAAACGTGGGAGCAGTACTTC. Its translation is CASSFETWEQYF.

The chain recombines TRBV19 with TRBJ1-2, with 9 bases identical to TRBD1. CDR3 length: 16 residues. Germline lookup yields CDR1 LNHDA and CDR2 SQIVND (reference sequence). J gave up 5 bases and V 4 bases, and 11 bases lay outside the gene matches. The CDR3: CASSKPPGQGPYGYTF. CDR3 in DNA: TGTGCCAGTAGTAAGCCACCGGGACAGGGACCTTATGGCTACACCTTC.

The rearrangement joins TRBV6-6 to TRBJ1-4, with a possible D match to TRBD1 (6 bases). CDR1 is MNHNY, CDR2 SVGAGI, per germline (reference sequence). V lost 6 bases and J 8 bases, leaving 19 bases between the germline ends. The CDR3 loop spans 15 amino acids. DNA for the CDR3: TGTGCCAGCAGCCCGAAGGCAGGGGAAGGAGAAAAACTGTTTTTT. It yields the protein CASSPKAGEGEKLFF.

The rearrangement joins TRBV19 to TRBJ2-3; 9 bases match TRBD2. V lost 4 bases and J lost 5; bases outside the gene matches: 10. Germline CDR1 reads LNHDA; CDR2 reads SQIVND (reference sequence). The CDR3 is made up of 16 amino acids. The CDR3 spells CASSKSSSGMGDTQYF. The CDR3 bases are TGTGCCAGTAGTAAGTCCTCTAGCGGGATGGGAGATACGCAGTATTTT.

J is TRBJ2-7 and V is TRBV2; D is ambiguous. V lost 8 bases, J lost 2 bases, and 4 bases lay in between. CDR3 length: 10 amino acids. Per germline, CDR1 SNHLY and CDR2 FYNNEI. CDR3 bases: TGTGCCAGCGGCGCCTACGAGCAGTACTTC. Encoded protein: CASGAYEQYF.

Remarks on this clone: A junction boundary mismatches the germline segment, possibly from a read error. V and J are TRBV18 and TRBJ2-7; no firm D call. Germline values: CDR1 KGHSH, CDR2 LQKENI. The CDR3 contains 12 residues. The CDR3 DNA reads as TGTGCCAGCTCACCCTCTAAAAGGGCCCCTCACTTC. It translates to CASSPSKRAPHF.

This chain joins TRBV19 and TRBJ1-4; D gene uncertain. CDR1 and CDR2 from the germline V gene are LNHDA and SQIVND (reference sequence). The germline V and J ends were trimmed by 6 bases and 8 bases, with 19 bases remaining between them. The CDR3 loop spans 15 amino acids. The DNA of the CDR3 is TGTGCCAGTAGAGGGATCTGGGCCGACGAGGAAAAACTGTTTTTT. Encoded protein: CASRGIWADEEKLFF.

The genes are TRBV4-3 and TRBJ1-5; 9 bases are shared with TRBD1. After removal of 0 bases from V and 4 bases from J, the junction contained 4 bases not matched to a gene. The CDR3 length is 16 residues. Germline V gene sequence: CDR1 LGHNA, CDR2 YSLEER. CDR3 amino acids: CASSQDYDRGNQPQHF. CDR3 in DNA: TGCGCCAGCAGCCAAGATTACGACAGGGGGAATCAGCCCCAGCATTTT.

The chain recombines TRBV11-2 with TRBJ2-5; 12 nucleotides agree with TRBD2. The CDR3 covers 16 residues. V dropped 1 base and J dropped 5; count of bases not matched to a gene: 5. The germline gives CDR1 SGHAT, CDR2 FQNNGV. In DNA form, the CDR3 reads TGTGCCAGCAGCTTAGGTGGGACTAGCGGGTTTGAGACCCAGTACTTC. Residues: CASSLGGTSGFETQYF. The full variable domain, completed using reference TRBV11-2 and TRBJ2-5, is EAGVAQSPRYKIIEKRQSVAFWCNPISGHATLYWYQQILGQGPKLLIQFQNNGVVDDSQLPKDRFSAERLKGVDSTLKIQPAKLEDSAVYLCASSLGGTSGFETQYFGPGTRLLVL.

This clone was counted a single time. The rearrangement joins TRBV19 to TRBJ2-2; TRBD1 or TRBD2 may be the D gene (5 bases each). CDR3 length: 16 residues. Germline CDR1 and CDR2: LNHDA and SQIVND (reference sequence). The germline V and J ends were trimmed by 3 bases and 0 bases, with 11 bases remaining between them. The CDR3 DNA follows: TGTGCCAGTAGTATGACGGGGACGACGAACACCGGGGAGCTGTTTTTT. The encoded protein is CASSMTGTTNTGELFF.

This clone was seen more than once but under ten times. For the CDR3, the DNA is TGTGCCAGCAGTTACTCAGGACTGCTGAACACTGAAGCTTTCTTT. This translates into CASSYSGLLNTEAFF. The genes are TRBV6-5 and TRBJ1-1; the D is unclear. The germline CDR1 and CDR2 sequences are MNHEY and SVGAGI. This CDR3 has 15 amino acids. V was shortened by 0 bases and J by 0 bases, with 8 bases between the two germline ends.

The chain links TRBV28 to TRBJ1-5; D is possibly TRBD1 (5 bases). This CDR3 is 17 amino acids long. The V end lost 0 bases, the J end lost 0 bases, and 12 bases lay between the germline ends. The germline V gene encodes CDR1 MDHEN and CDR2 SYDVKM. CDR3 region: CASSLWGRGVSNQPQHF. Written as DNA, the CDR3 is TGTGCCAGCAGTTTATGGGGGCGGGGGGTTAGCAATCAGCCCCAGCATTTT.

This clone was seen just once. Sequence at one end of the junction differs from germline and may be a read error. The sample holds other DNA sequences that translate to the same CDR3. CDR3 in amino acids: CASSAWMAANYGYTF. Here the CDR3 DNA reads TGTGCCAGCAGCGCCTGGATGGCTGCGAACTATGGTTACACCTTC. The rearrangement joins TRBV28 to TRBJ1-2, with D unresolved. Germline V CDR1 and CDR2: MDHEN, SYDVKM. This CDR3 has 15 residues.

As concerns this clone: Other DNA sequences in this sample translate to the same CDR3. V is TRBV18 and J is TRBJ2-5; 10 positions agree with TRBD2. Unmatched junction bases numbered 0, after V lost 1 base and J lost 1 base. Germline CDR1 and CDR2: KGHSH and LQKENI. The length of the CDR3 is 15 residues. CDR3 loop: CASSPLAGGQETQYF. For the CDR3, the DNA is TGTGCCAGCTCACCACTAGCGGGGGGCCAAGAGACCCAGTACTTC. The variable domain in full, with the rest retrieved from reference TRBV18 and TRBJ2-5, is NAGVMQNPRHLVRRRGQEARLRCSPMKGHSHVYWYRQLPEEGLKFMVYLQKENIIDESGMPKERFSAEFPKEGPSILRIQQVVRGDSAAYFCASSPLAGGQETQYFGPGTRLLVL.

The genes are TRBV12-5 and TRBJ2-1; D perhaps matches TRBD1 (6 bases). The germline V gene encodes CDR1 LGHNT and CDR2 FRNRAP. The V end lost 5 bases, the J end lost 7 bases, and 9 bases lay between the germline ends. The CDR3 sequence is 12 residues long. The CDR3, as DNA: TGTGCTAGTGGTCTTACAGGGAATGAGCAGTTCTTC. It codes for CASGLTGNEQFF.

The V call is TRBV18, the J call TRBJ1-5; D is perhaps TRBD1 (6 bases). V shed 2 bases and J shed 11 bases, with 19 bases lying between them. The CDR3 loop spans 15 amino acids. Germline V CDR1 and CDR2: KGHSH, LQKENI. Written as DNA, the CDR3 is TGTGCCAGCTCACCATTGGGGACACCCCTCCCCTCCCAGCATTTT. Its protein product is CASSPLGTPLPSQHF.

The chain combines TRBV14 with TRBJ1-1, with 8 bases identical to TRBD1. CDR1 SGHDN and CDR2 FVKESK come from the germline V gene. The CDR3 is 16 amino acids. Germline trimming cut 7 bases from V and 1 base from J; bases unmatched to any gene: 11. CDR3 sequence reads: CASTSNPGTGNTEAFF. The DNA of the CDR3 is TGTGCCAGCACCTCGAATCCCGGGACAGGGAACACTGAAGCTTTCTTT.

Here the CDR3 reads CASSENGVAETQYF. CDR3 sequence (DNA): TGTGCCAGCAGTGAAAACGGGGTAGCAGAGACCCAGTACTTC. This chain links TRBV2 with TRBJ2-5, with TRBD2 as a possible D gene (5 bases). The CDR3 loop spans 14 amino acids. Between the trimmed V and J ends, which lost 2 bases and 4 bases, there was a span of 11 bases. Germline V lookup: CDR1 SNHLY, CDR2 FYNNEI.

The V gene is TRBV30, the J gene TRBJ1-2; D might be TRBD1 (6 bases). Trimming removed 3 bases at V and 4 bases at J, with 18 bases between. The CDR3 runs to 15 residues. Germline V gives CDR1 GTSNPN, CDR2 SVGIG (reference sequence). Here the CDR3 reads CAWSLPRGTLYGYTF. CDR3 DNA sequence: TGTGCCTGGAGCTTACCCCGGGGGACACTCTATGGCTACACCTTC.

The rearrangement links TRBV11-3 to TRBJ1-3, with a weak D call TRBD1 (5 bases). CDR1 SGHNT and CDR2 YENEEA come from the germline V gene. The CDR3 has 14 amino acids. Deletions cut 3 bases from V and 4 bases from J, with 10 bases between. Here the CDR3 DNA reads TGTGCCAGCAGCTTCGGGGGGACCGGAAACACCATATATTTT. Its protein product is CASSFGGTGNTIYF.

With respect to this clone: The same CDR3 arises from other DNA sequences in this sample as well. The CDR3 region is CAISGQGGSYNEQFF. In DNA, the CDR3 is TGTGCCATCAGCGGACAGGGAGGTTCCTACAATGAGCAGTTCTTC. V and J are TRBV10-3 and TRBJ2-1, with 8 bases that match TRBD1. Trimming removed 6 bases from V and 1 base from J; junction bases left unmatched: 5. The germline CDR1 and CDR2 sequences are ENHRY and SYGVKD. CDR3 size: 15 residues.

This clone was counted between two and nine times. The V call is TRBV5-6, the J call TRBJ2-5, with 8 bases fitting TRBD1. The CDR3 is 14 amino acids. Per germline, CDR1 SGHDT and CDR2 YYEEEE. The V segment lost 4 bases and the J segment 5 bases; nucleotides outside the gene matches: 7. The CDR3 nucleotides are TGTGCCAGCAGCCCCCCGACAGGGGTGGAGACCCAGTACTTC. The encoded protein is CASSPPTGVETQYF.

The chain's CDR3 is CSVGTGPNTEAFF. The CDR3, as DNA: TGCAGCGTCGGGACAGGTCCGAACACTGAAGCTTTCTTT. The gene calls are TRBV29-1 and TRBJ1-1, with 8 positions matching TRBD1. This CDR3 spans 13 amino acids. Trimming cost V 6 bases and J 1 base; bases outside gene matches: 4. Germline values: CDR1 SQVTM, CDR2 ANQGSEA.

V usage is TRBV29-1 and J usage is TRBJ2-7; TRBD2 agrees at 7 bases. CDR1 is SQVTM, CDR2 ANQGSEA, per germline. CDR3 length: 15 residues. The DNA of the CDR3 is TGCAGTGTACGCCCGTGGCGGGAGAACCCCTACGAGCAGTACTTC. Translation gives CSVRPWRENPYEQYF.

V is TRBV5-6 and J is TRBJ2-1; 7 positions agree with TRBD2. This CDR3 is 15 amino acids long. In germline, CDR1 is SGHDT, CDR2 YYEEEE. J gave up 6 bases and V 4 bases, and 10 bases lay outside the gene matches. CDR3 nucleotides: TGTGCCAGCAGCCCCCCTAGCGGCGCCGCCAATGAGCAGTTCTTC. It translates to CASSPPSGAANEQFF.

V is TRBV5-1 and J is TRBJ1-3; D is ambiguous. Trimming cost V 0 bases and J 6 bases, with 22 bases left between them. CDR3 length equals 18 residues. CDR1 is SGHRS and CDR2 is YFSETQ in the germline V gene. CDR3 bases: TGCGCCAGCAGCTTGGGTCTCGGGCCATCCATTACCACAAACACCATATATTTT. It yields the protein CASSLGLGPSITTNTIYF.